This TCR beta chain was retrieved from a study of T cell changes during pregnancy in multiple sclerosis (dated by TCRdb to the late 2010s). General notes on the study: Changes in the T cell repertoire over the course of pregnancy were examined in this study in women with multiple sclerosis.

Including cysteine and phenylalanine, the CDR3 has 15 amino acids. The DNA shown is the 45-base CDR3, in frame from base 1. V lost 4 bases and J lost 1 base; the stretch between them is 13 bases long. Sequences SEHNR (CDR1) and FQNEAQ (CDR2) are obtained from the germline V gene (reference sequence). Library preparation employed the immunoSEQ multiplex PCR assay. This immuneACCESS table, as held by TCRdb, lists in-frame sequences with V and J called but not all clones. Of the missing ones, under half trace to an unresolved V gene in checked studies; the others have no known cause. Within this sample are 38,000 or so clones, with over 90% of them counted one time only. The ten largest clones take up around 0.37% of the sample. As to this clone: Its antigen has not been determined. The input lacks base qualities; no much larger clone sits a single base away.

The source material was CD4+ T cells from peripheral blood mononuclear cells, sampled in the second trimester of pregnancy. The sequence links TRBV7-9 to TRBJ1-1; D gene: possibly TRBD1, on 5 matching bases. The clonotype originates from a female donor with multiple sclerosis, enrolled in a pregnancy study. Here the CDR3 is given as CASSSAGRWNTEAFF. The DNA reads as follows: TGTGCCAGCAGCTCCGCGGGACGTTGGAACACTGAAGCTTTCTTT. With the rest looked up from the reference TRBV7-9 and TRBJ1-1 genes rather than sequenced, the full variable domain is DTGVSQNPRHKITKRGQNVTFRCDPISEHNRLYWYRQTLGQGPEFLTYFQNEAQLEKSRLLSDRFSAERPKGSFSTLEIQRTEQGDSAMYLCASSSAGRWNTEAFFGQGTRLTVV.